One sample yielded the 4 T cell receptor beta chains listed below, sequenced in a study of cytomegalovirus exposure and HLA in healthy donors. Amplification used 60 Vbeta primers and 13 Jbeta primers. The method was immunoSEQ multiplex PCR; TCRdb's version includes in-frame clones alone and lacks a portion of them. The sample lists roughly 150,000 clones, 75% seen once, with approximately 2.3% in the top ten. Sequenced material: PBMCs. Receptor source: a female donor in good health and CMV-seronegative.

The chain joins TRBV4-3 to TRBJ2-5; tentatively, D is TRBD1 (6 bases). The CDR3 length is 17 residues. Germline loops: CDR1 LGHNA, CDR2 YSLEER. The V end lost 2 bases, the J end lost 5 bases, and 21 bases lay between the germline ends. CDR3 sequence reads: CASSQWVVGGRPETQYF. Here the CDR3 DNA reads TGCGCCAGCAGCCAATGGGTGGTAGGGGGTCGGCCGGAGACCCAGTACTTC.

CDR3 residues: CSVEDLGLVPENEQFF. CDR3 bases: TGCAGCGTTGAAGATCTGGGACTAGTCCCGGAGAATGAGCAGTTCTTC. The chain combines TRBV29-1 with TRBJ2-1; 8 bases fit TRBD2. The CDR3 totals 16 residues. Germline CDR1 SQVTM, CDR2 ANQGSEA. The J segment lost 7 bases and the V segment lost 0 bases, leaving 11 bases of the junction unmatched.

The chain recombines TRBV19 with TRBJ1-1, with 9 bases matching TRBD1. In germline, CDR1 is LNHDA, CDR2 SQIVND (reference sequence). The CDR3 loop spans 16 amino acids. J lost 4 bases, V lost 6 bases, and 12 bases had no gene match. The CDR3 DNA sequence: TGTGCCAGTAGAAACACAGGGGGCGCAGCGGGCACTGAAGCTTTCTTT. Protein sequence: CASRNTGGAAGTEAFF.

This chain links TRBV19 with TRBJ1-3; no reliable D call. Germline V lookup: CDR1 LNHDA, CDR2 SQIVND (reference sequence). V was trimmed by 9 bases and J by 1 base, leaving 10 bases between them. The CDR3 has 13 amino acids. The CDR3 loop is CASGEKSGNTIYF. In DNA, the CDR3 is TGTGCCAGCGGGGAGAAGTCTGGAAACACCATATATTTT.